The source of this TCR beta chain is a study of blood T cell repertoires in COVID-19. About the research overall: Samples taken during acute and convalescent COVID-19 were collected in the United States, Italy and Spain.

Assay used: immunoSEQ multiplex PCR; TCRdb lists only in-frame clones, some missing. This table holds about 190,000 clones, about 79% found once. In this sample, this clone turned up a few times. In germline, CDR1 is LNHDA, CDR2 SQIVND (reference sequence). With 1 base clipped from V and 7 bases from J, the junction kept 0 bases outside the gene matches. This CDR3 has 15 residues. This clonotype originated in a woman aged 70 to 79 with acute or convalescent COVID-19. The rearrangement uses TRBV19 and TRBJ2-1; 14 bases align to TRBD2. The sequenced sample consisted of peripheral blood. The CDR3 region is CASSIGLAGGNEQFF. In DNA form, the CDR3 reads TGTGCCAGTAGTATAGGACTAGCGGGGGGGAATGAGCAGTTCTTC.